The 2 T cell receptor beta chains in this list originate from one sample, sequenced in a study of T cell changes during pregnancy in multiple sclerosis. This table comes from immunoSEQ multiplex PCR, and its TCRdb copy is limited to in-frame clones, with some not included. This table has some 38,000 clones, nearly 95% appearing once. The sample in question was CD4+ T cells from peripheral blood mononuclear cells, obtained after pregnancy. These receptors were taken from a female donor in good health, enrolled as a control in a pregnancy study.

The chain joins TRBV7-2 to TRBJ2-2; 11 bases map to TRBD1. The CDR3 is 16 amino acids. The V segment lost 4 bases and the J segment 5 bases; nucleotides outside the gene matches: 6. Germline V gene lookup returns CDR1 SGHTA and CDR2 FQGNSA. The CDR3 sequence: CASSSGQGAVTGELFF. The CDR3 region has the DNA TGTGCCAGCAGCTCCGGACAGGGGGCGGTAACCGGGGAGCTGTTTTTT.

J is TRBJ2-1 and V is TRBV4-1; 7 bases match TRBD1. CDR1 is MGHRA and CDR2 is YSYEKL in the germline V gene. V lost 8 bases to trimming and J lost 1 base; unmatched junction nucleotides: 8. The CDR3 contains 15 residues. Here the CDR3 reads CASASGTASYNEQFF. The CDR3 nucleotides are TGCGCCAGCGCCTCCGGGACAGCTTCCTACAATGAGCAGTTCTTC.